This T cell receptor (beta chain) was recovered during a study of identical twins. Using its own MiXCR run on the 5' RACE reads, TCRdb lists one record per CDR3 protein. The sample has approximately 300,000 distinct CDR3 sequences, roughly 9.7% seen once; the top ten hold approximately 6.5%. V lost 2 bases, J lost 4 bases, and 10 bases lay in between. The CDR3 runs 14 residues. CDR1 is MRHNA and CDR2 is SNTAGT in the germline V gene. This sample was shared with a second study, whose subject was yellow fever vaccine responses in identical twins.

The chain combines TRBV6-4 with TRBJ2-3, with D possibly TRBD2 on 6 matching bases. Input material: CD8+ T cells sorted from blood. The receptor's source is a woman under 30 in good health. CDR3 in DNA: TGTGCCAGCAGTGACGGGGGAGGCGCAGATACGCAGTATTTT. Translation: CASSDGGGADTQYF.